This TCR beta chain was found in a study of T-cell reconstitution after alpha-beta-depleted transplantation in children. CDR3 size: 12 residues. V was trimmed by 6 bases and J by 7 bases, leaving 13 bases between them. Germline CDR1 is DFQATT and CDR2 is SNEGSKA (reference sequence). About this clonotype itself: The antigen is not known.

Findings of the study overall: Alpha-beta T cells present about two months after transplant were reported to originate from several hundred expanded graft clones. At day 60, the high TCRbeta diversity found in some patients originated from recipient T cells and thymic progenitors that had survived. After one year, T-cell counts and TCRbeta diversity mostly came from new T cells.

Unique molecular identifiers were incorporated into the prepared TCRbeta library. TCRdb reprocessed the PCR reads with MiXCR, giving one entry per CDR3 protein. The profile shows about 580,000 distinct CDR3 sequences, more than 20% of them singletons. The rearrangement links TRBV20-1 to TRBJ2-1; perhaps TRBD2 as D (6 bases). The receptor was derived from a boy in the first two years of life who had a stem cell transplant for acute myeloid leukemia, so the T cells may come from the graft donor. The sequenced sample was PBMCs, mostly from graft donor cells, obtained 360 days after TCRalphabeta/CD19-depleted stem cell transplant. The CDR3 loop is CSAAGTGNEQFF. CDR3 nucleotides: TGCAGTGCGGCCGGGACTGGGAATGAGCAGTTCTTC.